This T cell receptor beta chain was profiled in a study of T cell responses to AZD1222 COVID-19 vaccine. Repertoires were generated with immunoSEQ multiplex PCR, while TCRdb's copy carries only in-frame clones and drops some. The sample records around 81,000 clones, around four fifths being singletons. This TCR derives from an adult in good health. Sample: peripheral blood, taken on day 0 of AZD1222 vaccination.

In nucleotides, the CDR3 is TGCGCCAGCAGCCTGGGGACTGATCAGAACTATGGCTACACCTTC. Protein: CASSLGTDQNYGYTF. This chain uses TRBV5-1 with TRBJ1-2; D may be TRBD1 (5 bases). There are 15 residues in the CDR3. V lost 4 bases and J lost 2, with 15 bases in between. Germline V gives CDR1 SGHRS, CDR2 YFSETQ.